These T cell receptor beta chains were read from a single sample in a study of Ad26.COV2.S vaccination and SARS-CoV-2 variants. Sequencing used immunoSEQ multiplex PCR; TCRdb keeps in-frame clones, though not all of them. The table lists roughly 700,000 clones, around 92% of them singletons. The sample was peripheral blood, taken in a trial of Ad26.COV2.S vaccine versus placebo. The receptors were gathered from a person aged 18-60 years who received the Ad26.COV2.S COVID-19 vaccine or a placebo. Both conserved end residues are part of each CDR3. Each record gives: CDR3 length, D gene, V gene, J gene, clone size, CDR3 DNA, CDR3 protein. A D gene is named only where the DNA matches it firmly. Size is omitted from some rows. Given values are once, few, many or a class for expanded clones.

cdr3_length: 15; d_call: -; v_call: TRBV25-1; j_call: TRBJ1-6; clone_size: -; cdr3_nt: TGTGCCACCGAACCTCATCCGGCGGGGGTTTCACCCCTCCACTTT; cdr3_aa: CATEPHPAGVSPLHF
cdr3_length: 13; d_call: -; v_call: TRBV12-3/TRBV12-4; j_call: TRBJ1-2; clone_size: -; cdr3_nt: TGTGCCAGCAGTTTATCGGGGGGCGTAGGCTACACCTTC; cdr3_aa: CASSLSGGVGYTF
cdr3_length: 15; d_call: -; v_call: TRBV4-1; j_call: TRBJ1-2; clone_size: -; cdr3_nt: TGCGCCAGCAGCCAAGAGTCTAAAGCTAACTATGGCTACACCTTC; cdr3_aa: CASSQESKANYGYTF
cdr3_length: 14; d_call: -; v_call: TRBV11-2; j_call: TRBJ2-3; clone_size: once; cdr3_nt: TGTGCCAGCTCCTCGGACTATGGCACAGATACGCAGTATTTT; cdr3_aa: CASSSDYGTDTQYF
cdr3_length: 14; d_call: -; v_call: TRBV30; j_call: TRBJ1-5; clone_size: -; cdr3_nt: TGTGCCTGGAGTGGCGGGCATAGCAATCAGCCCCAGCATTTT; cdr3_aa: CAWSGGHSNQPQHF
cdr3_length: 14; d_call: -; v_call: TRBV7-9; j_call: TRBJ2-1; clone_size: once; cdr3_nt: TGTGCCAGCAGCTTAGCGGGAGGTGGCAATGAGCAGTTCTTC; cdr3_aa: CASSLAGGGNEQFF
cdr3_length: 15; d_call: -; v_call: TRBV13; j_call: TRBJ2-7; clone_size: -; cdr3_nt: TGTGCCAGCAGCTTAGGCCTCGGCTCGGTAGCCGCGCAGTACTTC; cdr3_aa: CASSLGLGSVAAQYF
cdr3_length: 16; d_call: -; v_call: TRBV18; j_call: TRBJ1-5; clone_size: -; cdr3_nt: TGTGCCAGCTCTGCGGATGCAGGGGATTTAAATCAGCCCCAGCATTTT; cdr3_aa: CASSADAGDLNQPQHF
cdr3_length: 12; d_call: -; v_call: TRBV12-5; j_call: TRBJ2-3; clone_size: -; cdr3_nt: TGTGCTAGTGGTTCCACAACAGATACGCAGTATTTT; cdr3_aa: CASGSTTDTQYF
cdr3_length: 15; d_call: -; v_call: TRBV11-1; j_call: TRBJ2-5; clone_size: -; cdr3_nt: TGTGCCAGCAGCTTCCGGGACTTCCCTCAAGAGACCCAGTACTTC; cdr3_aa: CASSFRDFPQETQYF
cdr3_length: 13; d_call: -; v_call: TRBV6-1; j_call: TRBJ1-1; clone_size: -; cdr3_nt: TGTGCCAGCAGTGAAGCGCTGGAGGATGAAGCTTTCTTT; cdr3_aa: CASSEALEDEAFF
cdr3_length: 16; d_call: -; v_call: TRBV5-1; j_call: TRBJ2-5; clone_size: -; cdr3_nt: TGCGCCAGCAGCTTAGGTAGCGGAACCCTCCAAGAGACCCAGTACTTC; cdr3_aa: CASSLGSGTLQETQYF
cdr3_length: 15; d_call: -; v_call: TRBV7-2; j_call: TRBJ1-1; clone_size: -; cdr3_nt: TGTGCCAGCAGCCTCTCGGCGGGTACGGGGACTGAAGCTTTCTTT; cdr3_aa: CASSLSAGTGTEAFF
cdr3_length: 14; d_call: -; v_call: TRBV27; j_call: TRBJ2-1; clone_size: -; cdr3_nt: TGTGCCAGCAGTCGCCCCGGGGAGCGGGATGAGCAGTTCTTC; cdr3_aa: CASSRPGERDEQFF
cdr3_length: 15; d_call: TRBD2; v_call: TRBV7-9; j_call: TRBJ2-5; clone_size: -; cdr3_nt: TGTGCCAGCGGGTCTGAAGCGGGAACACAAGAGACCCAGTACTTC; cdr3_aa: CASGSEAGTQETQYF
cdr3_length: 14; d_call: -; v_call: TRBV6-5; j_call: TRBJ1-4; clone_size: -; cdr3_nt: TGTGCCAGCAGTCTAGACAGCCGAAATGAAAAACTGTTTTTT; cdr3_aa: CASSLDSRNEKLFF
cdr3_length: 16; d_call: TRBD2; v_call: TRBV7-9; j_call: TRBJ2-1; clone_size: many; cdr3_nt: TGTGCCAGCAGTATTGCGACCACTAGCGGCGACAATGAGCAGTTCTTC; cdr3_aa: CASSIATTSGDNEQFF
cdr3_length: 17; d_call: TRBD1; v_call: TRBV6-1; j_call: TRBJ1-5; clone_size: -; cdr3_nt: TGTGCCAGCAGTGAAGTCGGGACAGGGGGCCTGAATCAGCCCCAGCATTTT; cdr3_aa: CASSEVGTGGLNQPQHF
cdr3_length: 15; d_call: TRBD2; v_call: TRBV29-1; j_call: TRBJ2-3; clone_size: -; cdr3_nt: TGCAGCGTTGAAGGCGGGGAGGGCGGCACAGATACGCAGTATTTT; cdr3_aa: CSVEGGEGGTDTQYF
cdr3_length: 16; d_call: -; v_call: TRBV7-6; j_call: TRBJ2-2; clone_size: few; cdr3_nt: TGTGCCAGCAGCTTAGCCCCAGGGTATGACACCGGGGAGCTGTTTTTT; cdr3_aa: CASSLAPGYDTGELFF
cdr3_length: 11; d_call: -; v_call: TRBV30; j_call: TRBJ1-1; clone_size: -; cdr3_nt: TGTGCCTGGACCAAGGTTAATGAAGCTTTCTTT; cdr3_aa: CAWTKVNEAFF
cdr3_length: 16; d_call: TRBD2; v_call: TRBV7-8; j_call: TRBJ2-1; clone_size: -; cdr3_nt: TGTGCCAGCAGCCCCGCGCTGGCGGGAGGGTTCAATGAGCAGTTCTTC; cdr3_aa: CASSPALAGGFNEQFF
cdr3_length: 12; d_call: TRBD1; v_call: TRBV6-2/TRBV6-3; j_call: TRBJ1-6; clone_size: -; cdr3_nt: TGTGCCAGCAGTTGGGACAGGGGCCTCCTCCACTTT; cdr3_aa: CASSWDRGLLHF
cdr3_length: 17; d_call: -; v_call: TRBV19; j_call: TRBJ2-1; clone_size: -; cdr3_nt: TGTGCCAGTAGTATAATCGGTGGTCCACGCTCCTACAATGAGCAGTTCTTC; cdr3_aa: CASSIIGGPRSYNEQFF
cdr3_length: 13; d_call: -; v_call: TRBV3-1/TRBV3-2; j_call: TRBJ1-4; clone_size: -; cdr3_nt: TGTGCCAGCACCCCCGGGGGATTGGAAAAACTGTTTTTT; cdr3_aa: CASTPGGLEKLFF
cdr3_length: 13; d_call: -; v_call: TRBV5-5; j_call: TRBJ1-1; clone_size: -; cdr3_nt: TGTGCCAGCAGTACAGGACGGCACACTGAAGCTTTCTTT; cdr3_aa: CASSTGRHTEAFF
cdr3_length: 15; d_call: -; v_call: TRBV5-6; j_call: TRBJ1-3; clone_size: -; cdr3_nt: TGTGCCAGCAGCCAACGGACAAACTCTGGAAACACCATATATTTT; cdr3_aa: CASSQRTNSGNTIYF